The 3 T cell receptor beta chains below all came from one sample that was sequenced in a study of cytomegalovirus exposure and HLA in healthy donors. PCR employed 60 Vbeta and 13 Jbeta primers. Profiled with immunoSEQ multiplex PCR; TCRdb holds only in-frame clones, not every one. The profile shows about 170,000 clones, more than 70% of them singletons. The sample was PBMCs. Receptors were obtained from a woman aged 45 to 65 in good health and CMV-seropositive.

This clone was counted between two and nine times. The chain combines TRBV4-1 with TRBJ1-2; D gene unclear. With 0 bases removed from V and 4 bases from J, the gap between germline ends came to 9 bases. Germline-derived CDR1 and CDR2 are MGHRA and YSYEKL. The CDR3 runs 14 residues. CDR3 residues: CASSQDIHGYGYTF. Here the CDR3 DNA reads TGCGCCAGCAGCCAAGATATCCACGGCTATGGCTACACCTTC.

V usage is TRBV2 and J usage is TRBJ2-1, with D possibly being TRBD2 (5 bases). Germline loops: CDR1 SNHLY, CDR2 FYNNEI. The CDR3 has 14 residues. The V gene lost 9 bases and the J gene lost 8 bases, with 20 bases spanning the gap. CDR3 amino acids: CASSSQTMTYEQFF. CDR3 nucleotides: TGTGCCAGTTCTAGCCAGACTATGACCTATGAGCAGTTCTTC. Supplemented by reference TRBV2 and TRBJ2-1, the full variable domain reads EPEVTQTPSHQVTQMGQEVILRCVPISNHLYFYWYRQILGQKVEFLVSFYNNEISEKSEIFDDQFSVERPDGSNFTLKIRSTKLEDSAMYFCASSSQTMTYEQFFGPGTRLTVL.

The chain couples TRBV6-5 to TRBJ2-6, with D possibly TRBD2 on 5 matching bases. The CDR3 covers 14 residues. Germline assignment: CDR1 MNHEY and CDR2 SVGAGI. V was clipped by 0 bases and J by 13 bases, with 13 bases between them. CDR3 nucleotide sequence: TGTGCCAGCAGTTACTCGTTGAGACTAAGGGTCCTGACTTTC. Protein sequence: CASSYSLRLRVLTF.